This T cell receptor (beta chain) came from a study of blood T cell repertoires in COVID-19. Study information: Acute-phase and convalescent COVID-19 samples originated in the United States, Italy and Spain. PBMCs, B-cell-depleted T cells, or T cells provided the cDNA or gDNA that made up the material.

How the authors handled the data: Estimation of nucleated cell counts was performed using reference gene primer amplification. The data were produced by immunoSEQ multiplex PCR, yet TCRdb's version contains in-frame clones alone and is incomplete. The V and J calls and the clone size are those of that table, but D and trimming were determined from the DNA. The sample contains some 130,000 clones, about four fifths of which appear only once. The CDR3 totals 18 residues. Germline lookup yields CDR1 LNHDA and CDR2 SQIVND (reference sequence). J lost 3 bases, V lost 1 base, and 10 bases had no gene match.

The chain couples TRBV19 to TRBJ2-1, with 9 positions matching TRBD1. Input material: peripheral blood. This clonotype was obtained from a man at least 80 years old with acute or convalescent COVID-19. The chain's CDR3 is CASSIAGIQGAGYNEQFF. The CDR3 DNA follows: TGTGCCAGTAGTATAGCAGGTATACAGGGGGCCGGCTACAATGAGCAGTTCTTC.